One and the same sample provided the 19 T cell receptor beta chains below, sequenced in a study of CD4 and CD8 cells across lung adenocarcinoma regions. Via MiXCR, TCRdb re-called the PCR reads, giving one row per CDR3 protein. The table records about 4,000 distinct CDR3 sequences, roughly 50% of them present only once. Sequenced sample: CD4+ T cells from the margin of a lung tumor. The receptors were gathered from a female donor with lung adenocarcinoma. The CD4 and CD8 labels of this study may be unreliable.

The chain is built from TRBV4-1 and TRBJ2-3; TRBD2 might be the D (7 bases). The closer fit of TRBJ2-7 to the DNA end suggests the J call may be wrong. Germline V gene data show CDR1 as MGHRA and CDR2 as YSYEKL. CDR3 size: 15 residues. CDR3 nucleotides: TGCGCCACGGGCCTCGGGGGGCGTGACCAAGATACGCAGTACTTC. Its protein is CATGLGGRDQDTQYF.

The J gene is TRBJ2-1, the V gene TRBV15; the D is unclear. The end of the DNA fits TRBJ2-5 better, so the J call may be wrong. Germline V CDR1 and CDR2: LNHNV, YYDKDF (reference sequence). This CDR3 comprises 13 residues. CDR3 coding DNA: TGTGCCACCAGCCGCCGACCCGTGGAGACCCAGTACTTC. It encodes CATSRRPVETQYF.

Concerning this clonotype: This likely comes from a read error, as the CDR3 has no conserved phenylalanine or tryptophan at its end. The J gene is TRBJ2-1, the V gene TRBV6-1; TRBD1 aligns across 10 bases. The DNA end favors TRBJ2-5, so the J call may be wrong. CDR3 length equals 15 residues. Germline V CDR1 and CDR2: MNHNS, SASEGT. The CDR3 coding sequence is TGTGCCAGCAGCCCGGGACAGGGGAACGGAGAGACCCAGTACTAC. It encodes CASSPGQGNGETQYY.

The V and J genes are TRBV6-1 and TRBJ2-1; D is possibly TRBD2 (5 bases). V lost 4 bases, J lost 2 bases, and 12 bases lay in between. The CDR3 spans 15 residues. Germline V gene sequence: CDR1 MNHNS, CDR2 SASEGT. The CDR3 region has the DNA TGTGCCAGCAGTGCCGGCGGAGGACCCTACAATGAGCAGTTCTTC. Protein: CASSAGGGPYNEQFF.

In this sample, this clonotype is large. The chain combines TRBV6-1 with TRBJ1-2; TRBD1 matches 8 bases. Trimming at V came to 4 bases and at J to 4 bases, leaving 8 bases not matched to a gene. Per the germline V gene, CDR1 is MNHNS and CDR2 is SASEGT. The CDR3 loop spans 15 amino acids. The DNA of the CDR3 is TGTGCCAGCAGTGTCCAGACAGGGGCCTCCTATGGCTACACCTTC. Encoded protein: CASSVQTGASYGYTF.

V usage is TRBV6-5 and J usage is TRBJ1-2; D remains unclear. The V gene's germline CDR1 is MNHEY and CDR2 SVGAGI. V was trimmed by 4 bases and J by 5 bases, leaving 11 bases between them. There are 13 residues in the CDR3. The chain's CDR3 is CASSSQAHYGYTF. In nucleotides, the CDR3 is TGTGCCAGCAGTTCGCAGGCCCATTATGGCTACACCTTC.

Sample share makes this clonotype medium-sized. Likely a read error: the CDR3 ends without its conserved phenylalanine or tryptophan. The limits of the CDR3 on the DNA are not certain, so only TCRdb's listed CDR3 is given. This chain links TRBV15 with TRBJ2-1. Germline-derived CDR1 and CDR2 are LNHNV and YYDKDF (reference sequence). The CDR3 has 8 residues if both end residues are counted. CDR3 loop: CPPAKQQL.

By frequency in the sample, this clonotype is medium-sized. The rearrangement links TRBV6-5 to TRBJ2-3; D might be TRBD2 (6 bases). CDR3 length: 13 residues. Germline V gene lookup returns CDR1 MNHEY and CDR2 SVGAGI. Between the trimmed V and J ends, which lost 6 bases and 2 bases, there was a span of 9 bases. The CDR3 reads CASSRGTTDTQYF. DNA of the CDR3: TGTGCCAGCAGCCGGGGGACCACAGATACGCAGTATTTT.

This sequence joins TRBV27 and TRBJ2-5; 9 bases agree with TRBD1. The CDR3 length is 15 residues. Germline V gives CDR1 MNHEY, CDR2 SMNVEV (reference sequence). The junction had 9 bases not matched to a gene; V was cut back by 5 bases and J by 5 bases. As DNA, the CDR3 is TGTGCCAGCAGTGGACAGGGGCAGGACGTGGAGACCCAGTACTTC. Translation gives CASSGQGQDVETQYF.

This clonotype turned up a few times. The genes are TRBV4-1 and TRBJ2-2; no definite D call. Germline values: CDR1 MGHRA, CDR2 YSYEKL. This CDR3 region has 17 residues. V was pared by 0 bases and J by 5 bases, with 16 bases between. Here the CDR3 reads CASSQDLGKGTTGELFF. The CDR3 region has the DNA TGCGCCAGCAGCCAAGATCTAGGTAAGGGAACTACCGGGGAGCTGTTTTTT.

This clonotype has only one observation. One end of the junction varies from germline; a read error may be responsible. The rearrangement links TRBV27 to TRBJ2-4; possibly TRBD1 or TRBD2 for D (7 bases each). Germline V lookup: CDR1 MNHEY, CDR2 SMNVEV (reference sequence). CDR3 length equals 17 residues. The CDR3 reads CASSTGRGGCGQETQYF. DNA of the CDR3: TGTGCCAGCAGTACGGGCAGGGGGGGGTGTGGCCAAGAGACGCAGTATTTC.

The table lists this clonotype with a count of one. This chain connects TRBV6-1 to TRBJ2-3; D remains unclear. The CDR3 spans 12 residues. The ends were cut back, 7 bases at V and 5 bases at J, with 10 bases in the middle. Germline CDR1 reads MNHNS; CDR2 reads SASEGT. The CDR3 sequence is CASIRAKDTQYF. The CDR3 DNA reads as TGTGCCAGCATCCGAGCCAAAGATACGCAGTATTTT.

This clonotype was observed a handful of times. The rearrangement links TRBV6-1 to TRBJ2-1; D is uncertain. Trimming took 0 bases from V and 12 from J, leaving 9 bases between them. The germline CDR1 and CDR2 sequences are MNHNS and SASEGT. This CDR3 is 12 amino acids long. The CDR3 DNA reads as TGTGCCAGCAGTGAAGCGGGCAGTCGGCAGTTCTTC. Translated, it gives CASSEAGSRQFF.

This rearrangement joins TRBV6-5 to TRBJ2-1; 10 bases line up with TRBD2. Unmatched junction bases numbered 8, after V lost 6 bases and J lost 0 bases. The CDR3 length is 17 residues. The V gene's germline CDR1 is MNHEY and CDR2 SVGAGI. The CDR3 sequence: CASSRTSGGSSYNEQFF. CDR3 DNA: TGTGCCAGCAGCCGGACTAGCGGTGGAAGCTCCTACAATGAGCAGTTCTTC.

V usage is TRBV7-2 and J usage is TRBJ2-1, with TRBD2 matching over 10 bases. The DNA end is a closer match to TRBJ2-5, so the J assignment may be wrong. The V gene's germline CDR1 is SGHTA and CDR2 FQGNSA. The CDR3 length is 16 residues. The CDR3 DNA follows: TGTGCCAGCAGCCCCACGACTAGCGGGTGGGGAGAGACCCAGTACTTC. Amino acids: CASSPTTSGWGETQYF.

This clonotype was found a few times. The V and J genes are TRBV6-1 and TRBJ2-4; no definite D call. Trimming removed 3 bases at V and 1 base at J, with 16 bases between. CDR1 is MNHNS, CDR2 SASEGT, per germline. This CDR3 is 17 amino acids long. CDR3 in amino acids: CASSEQQPRSAKNIQYF. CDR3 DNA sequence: TGTGCCAGCAGTGAGCAGCAACCAAGGAGTGCCAAAAACATTCAGTACTTC.

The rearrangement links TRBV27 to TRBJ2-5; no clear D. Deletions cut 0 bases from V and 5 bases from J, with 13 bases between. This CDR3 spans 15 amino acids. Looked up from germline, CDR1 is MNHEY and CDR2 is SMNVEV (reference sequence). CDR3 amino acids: CASSLSPTGVETQYF. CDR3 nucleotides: TGTGCCAGCAGTTTATCTCCCACGGGTGTGGAGACCCAGTACTTC.

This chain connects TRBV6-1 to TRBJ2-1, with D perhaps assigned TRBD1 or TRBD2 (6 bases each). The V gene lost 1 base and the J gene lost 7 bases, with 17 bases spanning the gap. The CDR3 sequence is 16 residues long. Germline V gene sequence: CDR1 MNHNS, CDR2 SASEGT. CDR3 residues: CASSEVGGGRWNEQFF. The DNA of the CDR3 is TGTGCCAGCAGTGAAGTAGGTGGGGGGCGCTGGAATGAGCAGTTCTTC.

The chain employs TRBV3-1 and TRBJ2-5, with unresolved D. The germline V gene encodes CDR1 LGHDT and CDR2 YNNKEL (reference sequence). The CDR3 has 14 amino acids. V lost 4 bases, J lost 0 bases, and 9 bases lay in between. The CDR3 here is CASSPSTYQETQYF. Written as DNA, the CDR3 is TGTGCCAGCAGCCCGTCGACATACCAAGAGACCCAGTACTTC.